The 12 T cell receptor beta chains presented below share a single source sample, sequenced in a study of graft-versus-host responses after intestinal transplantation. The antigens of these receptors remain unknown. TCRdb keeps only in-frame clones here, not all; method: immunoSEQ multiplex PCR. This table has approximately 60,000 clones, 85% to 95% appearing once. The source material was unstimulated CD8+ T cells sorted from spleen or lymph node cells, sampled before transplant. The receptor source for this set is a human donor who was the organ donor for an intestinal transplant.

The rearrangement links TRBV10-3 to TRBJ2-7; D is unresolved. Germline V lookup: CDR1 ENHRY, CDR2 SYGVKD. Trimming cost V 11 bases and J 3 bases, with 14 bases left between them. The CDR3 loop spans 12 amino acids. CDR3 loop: CASRMSGYEQYF. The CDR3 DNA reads TGTGCCTCAAGGATGTCAGGCTACGAGCAGTACTTC.

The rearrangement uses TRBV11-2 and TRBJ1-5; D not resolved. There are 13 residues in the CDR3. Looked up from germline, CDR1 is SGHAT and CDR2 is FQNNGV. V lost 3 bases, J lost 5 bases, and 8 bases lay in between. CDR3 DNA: TGTGCCAGCAGCTTCCTGGAGGATCAGCCCCAGCATTTT. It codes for CASSFLEDQPQHF.

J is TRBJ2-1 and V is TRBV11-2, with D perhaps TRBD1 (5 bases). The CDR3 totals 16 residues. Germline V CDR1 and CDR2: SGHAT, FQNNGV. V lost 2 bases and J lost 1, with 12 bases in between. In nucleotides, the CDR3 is TGTGCCAGCAGCTTATCAGGGTTACTTTCCTACAATGAGCAGTTCTTC. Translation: CASSLSGLLSYNEQFF.

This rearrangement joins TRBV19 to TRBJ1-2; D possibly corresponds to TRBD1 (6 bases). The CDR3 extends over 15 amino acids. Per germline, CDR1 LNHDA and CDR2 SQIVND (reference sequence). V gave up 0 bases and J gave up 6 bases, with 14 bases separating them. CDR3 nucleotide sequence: TGTGCCAGTAGTATAGATCTACAGGGCACTAATGGCTACACCTTC. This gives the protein CASSIDLQGTNGYTF.

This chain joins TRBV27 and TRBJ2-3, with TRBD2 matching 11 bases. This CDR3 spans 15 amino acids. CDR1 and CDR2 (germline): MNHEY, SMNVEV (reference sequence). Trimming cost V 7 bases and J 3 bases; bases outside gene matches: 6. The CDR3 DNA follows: TGTGCCAGCAATTTTCCTAGCGGGAGGACAGATACGCAGTATTTT. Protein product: CASNFPSGRTDTQYF.

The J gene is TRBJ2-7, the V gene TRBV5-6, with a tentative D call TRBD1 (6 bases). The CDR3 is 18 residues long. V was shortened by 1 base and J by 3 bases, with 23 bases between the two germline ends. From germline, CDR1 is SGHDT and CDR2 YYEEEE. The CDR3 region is CASSLIGQGWSIFYEQYF. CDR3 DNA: TGTGCCAGCAGCTTGATTGGCCAGGGGTGGTCAATCTTCTACGAGCAGTACTTC.

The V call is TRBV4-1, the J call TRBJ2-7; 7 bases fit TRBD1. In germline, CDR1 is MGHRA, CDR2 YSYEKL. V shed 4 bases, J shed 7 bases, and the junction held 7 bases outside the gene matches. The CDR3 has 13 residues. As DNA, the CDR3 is TGCGCCAGCAGCCCTTCCTCGACAGGGGAGCAGTACTTC. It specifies CASSPSSTGEQYF.

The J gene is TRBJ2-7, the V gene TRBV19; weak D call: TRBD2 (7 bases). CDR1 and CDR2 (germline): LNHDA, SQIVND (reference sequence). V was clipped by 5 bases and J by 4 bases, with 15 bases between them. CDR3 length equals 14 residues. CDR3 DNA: TGTGCCAGTAGTGGCGGGGGCCTGATATACGAGCAGTACTTC. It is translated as CASSGGGLIYEQYF.

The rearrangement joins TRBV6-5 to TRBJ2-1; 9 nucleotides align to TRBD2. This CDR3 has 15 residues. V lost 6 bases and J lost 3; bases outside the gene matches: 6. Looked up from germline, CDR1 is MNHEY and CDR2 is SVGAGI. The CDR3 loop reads CASSTGTSLYNEQFF. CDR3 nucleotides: TGTGCCAGCAGCACCGGGACTAGCCTCTACAATGAGCAGTTCTTC.

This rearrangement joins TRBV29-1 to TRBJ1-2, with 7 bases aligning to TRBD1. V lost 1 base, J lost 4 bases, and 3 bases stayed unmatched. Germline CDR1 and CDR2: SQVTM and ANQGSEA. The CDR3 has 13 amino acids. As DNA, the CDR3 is TGCAGCGTTGAAGGGCGGGACAGCTATGGCTACACCTTC. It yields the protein CSVEGRDSYGYTF.

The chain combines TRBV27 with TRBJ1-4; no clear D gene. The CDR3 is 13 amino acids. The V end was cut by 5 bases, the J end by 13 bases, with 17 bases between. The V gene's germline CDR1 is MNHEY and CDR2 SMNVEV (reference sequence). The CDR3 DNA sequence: TGTGCCAGCAGTGCTGAATCCGGTGGCGGACTGTTTTTT. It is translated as CASSAESGGGLFF. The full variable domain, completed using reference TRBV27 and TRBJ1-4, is EAQVTQNPRYLITVTGKKLTVTCSQNMNHEYMSWYRQDPGLGLRQIYYSMNVEVTDKGDVPEGYKVSRKEKRNFPLILESPSPNQTSLYFCASSAESGGGLFFGSGTQLSVL.

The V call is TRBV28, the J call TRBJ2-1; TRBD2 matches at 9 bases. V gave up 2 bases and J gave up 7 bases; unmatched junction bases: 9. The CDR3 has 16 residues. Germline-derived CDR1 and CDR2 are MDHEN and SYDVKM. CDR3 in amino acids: CASSLMAGGGRNEQFF. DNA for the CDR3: TGTGCCAGCAGTTTAATGGCGGGAGGGGGGAGGAATGAGCAGTTCTTC.